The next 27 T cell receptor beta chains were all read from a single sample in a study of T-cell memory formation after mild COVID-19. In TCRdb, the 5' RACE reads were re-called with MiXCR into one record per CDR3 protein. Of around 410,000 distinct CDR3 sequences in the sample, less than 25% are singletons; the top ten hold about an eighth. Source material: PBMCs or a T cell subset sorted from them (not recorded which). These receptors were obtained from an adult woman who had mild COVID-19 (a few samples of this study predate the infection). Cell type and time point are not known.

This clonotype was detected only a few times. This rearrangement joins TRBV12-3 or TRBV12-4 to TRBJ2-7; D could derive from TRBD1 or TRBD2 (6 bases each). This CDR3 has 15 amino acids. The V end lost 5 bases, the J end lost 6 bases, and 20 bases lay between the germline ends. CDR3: CASSTAGQWTGEQYF. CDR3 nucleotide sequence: TGTGCCAGCAGTACCGCGGGACAATGGACCGGCGAGCAGTACTTC.

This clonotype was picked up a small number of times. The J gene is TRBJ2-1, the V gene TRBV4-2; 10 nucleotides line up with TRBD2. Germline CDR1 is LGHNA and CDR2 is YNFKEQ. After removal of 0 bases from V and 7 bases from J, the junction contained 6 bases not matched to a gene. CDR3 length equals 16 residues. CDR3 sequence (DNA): TGTGCCAGCAGCCAAGATTTCACTAGCGGGATTAATGAGCAGTTCTTC. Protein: CASSQDFTSGINEQFF.

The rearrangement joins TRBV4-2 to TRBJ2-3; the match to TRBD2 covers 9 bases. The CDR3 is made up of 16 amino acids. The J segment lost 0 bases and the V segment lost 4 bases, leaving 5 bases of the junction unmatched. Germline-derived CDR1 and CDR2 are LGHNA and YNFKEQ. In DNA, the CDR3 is TGTGCCAGCAGCCTCTTTAGCGGGGGTAGCACAGATACGCAGTATTTT. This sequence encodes CASSLFSGGSTDTQYF.

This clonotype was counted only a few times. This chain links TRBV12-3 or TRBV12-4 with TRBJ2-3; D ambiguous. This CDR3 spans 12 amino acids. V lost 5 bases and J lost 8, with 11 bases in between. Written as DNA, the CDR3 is TGTGCCAGCAGTCAAAGTGTTGGTACGCAGTATTTT. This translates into CASSQSVGTQYF.

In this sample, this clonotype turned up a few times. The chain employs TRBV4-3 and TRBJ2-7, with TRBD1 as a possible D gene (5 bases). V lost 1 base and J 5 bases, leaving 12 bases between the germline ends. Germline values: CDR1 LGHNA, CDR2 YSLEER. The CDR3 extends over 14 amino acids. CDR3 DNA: TGCGCCAGCAGCCAAGGTGTAGGGGTGGACGAGCAGTACTTC. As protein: CASSQGVGVDEQYF.

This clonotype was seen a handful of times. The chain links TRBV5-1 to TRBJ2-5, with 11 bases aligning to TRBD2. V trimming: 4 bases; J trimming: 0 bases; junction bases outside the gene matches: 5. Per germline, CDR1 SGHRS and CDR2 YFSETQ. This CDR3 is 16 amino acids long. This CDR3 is CASSPWTSGYQETQYF. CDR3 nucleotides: TGCGCCAGCAGCCCGTGGACTAGCGGGTACCAAGAGACCCAGTACTTC.

The CDR3 is CASSRSFGNTIYF. The CDR3 DNA sequence: TGTGCCAGCTCTCGGTCCTTTGGAAACACCATATATTTT. This sequence joins TRBV2 and TRBJ1-3; D is uncertain. V gave up 8 bases and J gave up 3 bases, with 11 bases separating them. In germline, CDR1 is SNHLY, CDR2 FYNNEI. The CDR3 has 13 amino acids.

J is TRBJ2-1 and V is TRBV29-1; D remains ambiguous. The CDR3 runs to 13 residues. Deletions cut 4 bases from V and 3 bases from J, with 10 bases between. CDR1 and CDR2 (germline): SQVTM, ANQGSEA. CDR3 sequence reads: CSVVEGYYNEQFF. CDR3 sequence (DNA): TGCAGCGTTGTGGAAGGGTACTACAATGAGCAGTTCTTC.

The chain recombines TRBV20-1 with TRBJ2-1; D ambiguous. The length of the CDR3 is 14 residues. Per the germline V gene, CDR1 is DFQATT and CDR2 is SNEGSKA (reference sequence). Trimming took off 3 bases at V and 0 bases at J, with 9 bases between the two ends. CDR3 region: CSARGLSSYNEQFF. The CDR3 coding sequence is TGCAGTGCTAGGGGTCTCAGCTCCTACAATGAGCAGTTCTTC.

CDR3 in amino acids: CSANGEKGTEAFF. The CDR3 bases are TGCAGTGCTAACGGGGAGAAGGGCACTGAAGCTTTCTTT. The rearrangement links TRBV20-1 to TRBJ1-1; no reliable D call. Looked up from germline, CDR1 is DFQATT and CDR2 is SNEGSKA (reference sequence). CDR3 size: 13 residues. Trimming took 4 bases from V and 4 from J, leaving 13 bases between them.

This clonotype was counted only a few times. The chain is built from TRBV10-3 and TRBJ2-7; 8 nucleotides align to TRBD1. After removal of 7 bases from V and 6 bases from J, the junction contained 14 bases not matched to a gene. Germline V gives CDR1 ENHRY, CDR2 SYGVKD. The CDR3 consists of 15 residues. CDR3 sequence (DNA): TGTGCCATCAAGGACGGGACAGGCTCTTCAGGCGAGCAGTACTTC. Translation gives CAIKDGTGSSGEQYF.

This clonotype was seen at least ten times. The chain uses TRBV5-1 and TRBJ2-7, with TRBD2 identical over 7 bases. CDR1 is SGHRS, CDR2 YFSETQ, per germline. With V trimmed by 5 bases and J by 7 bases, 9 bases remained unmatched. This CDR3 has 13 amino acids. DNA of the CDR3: TGCGCCAGCAGTTCTAGCGGCTCGGGGGAGCAGTACTTC. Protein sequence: CASSSSGSGEQYF.

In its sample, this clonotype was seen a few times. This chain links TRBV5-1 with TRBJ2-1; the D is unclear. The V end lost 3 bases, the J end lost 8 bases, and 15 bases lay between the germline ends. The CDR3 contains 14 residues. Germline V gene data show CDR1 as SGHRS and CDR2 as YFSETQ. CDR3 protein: CASSSRVGQDEQFF. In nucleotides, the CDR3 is TGCGCCAGCAGCTCCCGGGTAGGCCAGGATGAGCAGTTCTTC.

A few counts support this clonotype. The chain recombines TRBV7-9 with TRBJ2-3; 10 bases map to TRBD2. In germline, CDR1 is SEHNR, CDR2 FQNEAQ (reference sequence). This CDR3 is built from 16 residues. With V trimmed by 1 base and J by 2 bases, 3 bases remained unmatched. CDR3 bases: TGTGCCAGCAGCTTAGTACTAGCGGGGAACACAGATACGCAGTATTTT. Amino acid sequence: CASSLVLAGNTDTQYF. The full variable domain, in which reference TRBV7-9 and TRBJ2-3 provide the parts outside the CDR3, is DTGVSQNPRHKITKRGQNVTFRCDPISEHNRLYWYRQTLGQGPEFLTYFQNEAQLEKSRLLSDRFSAERPKGSFSTLEIQRTEQGDSAMYLCASSLVLAGNTDTQYFGPGTRLTVL.

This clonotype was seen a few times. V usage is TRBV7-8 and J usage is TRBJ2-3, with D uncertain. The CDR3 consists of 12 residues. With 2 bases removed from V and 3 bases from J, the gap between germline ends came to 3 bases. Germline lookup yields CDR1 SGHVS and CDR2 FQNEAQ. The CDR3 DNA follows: TGTGCCAGCAGCTTAATGACAGATACGCAGTATTTT. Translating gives CASSLMTDTQYF.

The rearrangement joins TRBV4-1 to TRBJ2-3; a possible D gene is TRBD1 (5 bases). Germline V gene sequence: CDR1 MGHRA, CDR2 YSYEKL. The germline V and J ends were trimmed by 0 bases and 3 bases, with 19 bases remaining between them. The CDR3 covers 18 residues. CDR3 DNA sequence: TGCGCCAGCAGCCAAGATTGGCAGGGCAGCCCAACTACAGATACGCAGTATTTT. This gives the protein CASSQDWQGSPTTDTQYF.

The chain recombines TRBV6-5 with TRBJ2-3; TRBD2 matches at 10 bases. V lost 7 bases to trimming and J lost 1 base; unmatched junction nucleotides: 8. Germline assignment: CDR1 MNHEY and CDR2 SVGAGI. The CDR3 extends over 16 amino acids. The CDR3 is CASNIAGGLGTDTQYF. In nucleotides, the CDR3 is TGTGCCAGCAACATAGCGGGAGGATTGGGCACAGATACGCAGTATTTT.

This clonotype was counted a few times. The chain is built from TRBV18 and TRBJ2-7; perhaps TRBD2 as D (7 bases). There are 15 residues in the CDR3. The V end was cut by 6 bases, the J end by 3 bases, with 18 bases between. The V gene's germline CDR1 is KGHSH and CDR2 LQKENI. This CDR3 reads CASSQDGGRFYEQYF. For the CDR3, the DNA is TGTGCCAGCTCCCAGGACGGGGGGCGATTCTACGAGCAGTACTTC.

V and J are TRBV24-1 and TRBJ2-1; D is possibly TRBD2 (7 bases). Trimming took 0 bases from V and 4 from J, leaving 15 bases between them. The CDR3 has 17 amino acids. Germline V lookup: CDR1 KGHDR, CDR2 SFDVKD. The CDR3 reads CATSDLDGGPSYNEQFF. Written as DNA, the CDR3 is TGTGCCACCAGTGATTTGGACGGGGGGCCCTCTTACAATGAGCAGTTCTTC.

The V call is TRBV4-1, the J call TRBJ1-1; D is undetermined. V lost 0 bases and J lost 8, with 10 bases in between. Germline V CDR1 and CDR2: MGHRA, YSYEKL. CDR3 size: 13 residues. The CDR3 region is CASSQEGLSEAFF. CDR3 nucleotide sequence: TGCGCCAGCAGCCAAGAGGGCCTTTCCGAAGCTTTCTTT.

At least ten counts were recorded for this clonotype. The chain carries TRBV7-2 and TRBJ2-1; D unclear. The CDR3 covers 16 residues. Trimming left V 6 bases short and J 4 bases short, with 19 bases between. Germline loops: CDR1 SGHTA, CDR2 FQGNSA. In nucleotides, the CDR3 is TGTGCCAGCAGTAGGATGGGTCCGAGCTTGTACAATGAGCAGTTCTTC. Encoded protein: CASSRMGPSLYNEQFF.

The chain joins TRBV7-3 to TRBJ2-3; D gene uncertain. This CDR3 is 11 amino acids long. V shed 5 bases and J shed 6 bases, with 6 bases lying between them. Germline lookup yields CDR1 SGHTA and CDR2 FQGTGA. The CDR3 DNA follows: TGTGCCAGCAGCACCGGGGATACGCAGTATTTT. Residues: CASSTGDTQYF.

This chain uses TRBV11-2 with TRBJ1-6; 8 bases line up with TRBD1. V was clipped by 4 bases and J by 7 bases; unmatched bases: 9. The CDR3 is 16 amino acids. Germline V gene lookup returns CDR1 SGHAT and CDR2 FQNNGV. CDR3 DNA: TGTGCCAGCAGCTCGCTTCGACAGGGGAGGAATTCACCCCTCCACTTT. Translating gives CASSSLRQGRNSPLHF.

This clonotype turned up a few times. The CDR3 DNA sequence: TGTGCCAGCAGCCTTCAACGACAGGGGCAAGCCGGGGAGCTGTTTTTT. Translated: CASSLQRQGQAGELFF. J is TRBJ2-2 and V is TRBV11-2; TRBD1 matches at 8 bases. This CDR3 has 16 amino acids. The V gene's germline CDR1 is SGHAT and CDR2 FQNNGV. V was pared by 5 bases and J by 6 bases, with 11 bases of the junction left unmatched.

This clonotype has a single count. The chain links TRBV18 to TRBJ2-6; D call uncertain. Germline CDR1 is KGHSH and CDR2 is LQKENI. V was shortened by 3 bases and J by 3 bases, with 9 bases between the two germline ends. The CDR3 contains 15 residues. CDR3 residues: CASSPRSGGANVLTF. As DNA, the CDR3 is TGTGCCAGCTCACCGCGATCTGGTGGGGCCAACGTCCTGACTTTC.

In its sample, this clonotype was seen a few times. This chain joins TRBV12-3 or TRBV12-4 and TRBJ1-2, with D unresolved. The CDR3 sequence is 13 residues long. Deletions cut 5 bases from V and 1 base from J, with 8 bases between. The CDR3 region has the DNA TGTGCCAGCAGTCCTACACTTAACTATGGCTACACCTTC. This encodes CASSPTLNYGYTF.

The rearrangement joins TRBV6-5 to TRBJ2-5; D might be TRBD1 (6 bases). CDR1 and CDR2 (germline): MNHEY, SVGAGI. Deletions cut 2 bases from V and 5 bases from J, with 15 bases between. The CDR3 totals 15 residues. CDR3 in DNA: TGTGCCAGCAGTTACAACCCTCAGGGGTCGGAGACCCAGTACTTC. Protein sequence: CASSYNPQGSETQYF.